What follows are 18 T cell receptor beta chains derived from one specimen sequenced in a study of shared clonotypes between healthy human individuals. Naive CD8 cells lacked CD45RO, underwent positive selection for CCR7 and left out terminally differentiated effector memory CD45RA+ cells. Assay used: immunoSEQ multiplex PCR; TCRdb lists only in-frame clones, some missing. Seen here are hundreds of thousands of clones, approximately 96% observed once, and the top ten hold roughly 0.1%. Sequencing input: naive CD8+ T cells sorted from blood. Receptors originate from a woman in her twenties or thirties in good health.

The J gene is TRBJ2-1, the V gene TRBV4-1, with 8 bases identical to TRBD2. Germline loops: CDR1 MGHRA, CDR2 YSYEKL. Trimming cost V 0 bases and J 2 bases; bases outside gene matches: 3. The CDR3 contains 16 residues. CDR3 DNA: TGCGCCAGCAGCCAAGATGGGCGGGAGGCCTACAATGAGCAGTTCTTC. Encoded protein: CASSQDGREAYNEQFF.

This clone was observed a single time. The chain links TRBV29-1 to TRBJ2-7; TRBD1 agrees at 12 bases. The V gene's germline CDR1 is SQVTM and CDR2 ANQGSEA. V lost 3 bases and J lost 4; bases outside the gene matches: 7. This CDR3 is built from 15 residues. The CDR3 nucleotides read TGCAGCGTTGACTTGGGACAGGGGGCAGGGTACGAGCAGTACTTC. Protein product: CSVDLGQGAGYEQYF.

To note about this clone: One end of the junction is discordant with germline, which a read error may explain. The V call is TRBV2, the J call TRBJ2-7; D is unresolved. The germline V gene has CDR1 SNHLY and CDR2 FYNNEI. The CDR3 spans 12 residues. The CDR3 protein is CASRPTGGEQYF. The CDR3 DNA reads TGTGCGAGCAGGCCCACCGGTGGAGAGCAGTACTTC.

This clone was seen a few times. V gene TRBV2 combines with J gene TRBJ1-1, with D unclear. V was shortened by 4 bases and J by 10 bases, with 10 bases between the two germline ends. This CDR3 has 11 residues. Germline values: CDR1 SNHLY, CDR2 FYNNEI. CDR3 in amino acids: CASSGPSRAFF. The CDR3 DNA is TGTGCCAGCAGTGGACCCTCGAGAGCTTTCTTT.

The chain couples TRBV30 to TRBJ2-5; D might be TRBD1 or TRBD2, each matching 6 bases. V dropped 8 bases and J dropped 11 bases, with 27 bases sitting between them. The CDR3 loop spans 14 amino acids. Per the germline V gene, CDR1 is GTSNPN and CDR2 is SVGIG (reference sequence). The CDR3 loop is CAAEYREVKVGQYF. CDR3 DNA: TGTGCCGCCGAATACAGGGAGGTTAAGGTAGGGCAGTACTTC. The whole variable domain, filled in from reference TRBV30 and TRBJ2-5, reads SQTIHQWPATLVQPVGSPLSLECTVEGTSNPNLYWYRQAAGRGLQLLFYSVGIGQISSEVPQNLSASRPQDRQFILSSKKLLLSDSGFYLCAAEYREVKVGQYFGPGTRLLVL.

The chain carries TRBV11-2 and TRBJ2-3; perhaps TRBD1 as D (5 bases). The CDR3 covers 15 residues. Per germline, CDR1 SGHAT and CDR2 FQNNGV. V was trimmed by 2 bases and J by 2 bases, leaving 11 bases between them. CDR3 protein: CASSLLGPNTDTQYF. The DNA of the CDR3 is TGTGCCAGCAGCTTACTGGGGCCCAACACAGATACGCAGTATTTT.

V and J are TRBV2 and TRBJ2-3, with D possibly TRBD2 on 5 matching bases. The CDR3 has 15 residues. Germline V CDR1 and CDR2: SNHLY, FYNNEI. The V end was cut by 6 bases, the J end by 5 bases, with 18 bases between. CDR3 residues: CASSALTGVRDTQYF. The CDR3 nucleotides read TGTGCCAGCAGCGCTCTTACCGGGGTGAGAGATACGCAGTATTTT.

This chain connects TRBV2 to TRBJ2-7; D perhaps matches TRBD1 (6 bases). Germline-derived CDR1 and CDR2 are SNHLY and FYNNEI. The germline V and J ends were trimmed by 6 bases and 1 base, with 16 bases remaining between them. This CDR3 is 15 amino acids long. The CDR3 bases are TGTGCCAGCAGACAGGGCCCTGGCGGATCCTACGAGCAGTACTTC. Translated: CASRQGPGGSYEQYF. Full variable domain (remainder filled in from reference TRBV2 and TRBJ2-7): EPEVTQTPSHQVTQMGQEVILRCVPISNHLYFYWYRQILGQKVEFLVSFYNNEISEKSEIFDDQFSVERPDGSNFTLKIRSTKLEDSAMYFCASRQGPGGSYEQYFGPGTRLTVT.

The rearrangement links TRBV11-2 to TRBJ2-7; 8 positions match TRBD2. In germline, CDR1 is SGHAT, CDR2 FQNNGV. The CDR3 has 16 residues. The trim removed 1 base at V and 6 bases at J, leaving 11 bases unmatched. The CDR3: CASSLVSGLGPGEQYF. The CDR3 nucleotides are TGTGCCAGCAGCTTAGTGTCGGGACTAGGTCCTGGCGAGCAGTACTTC. Complete variable domain (other parts from reference TRBV11-2 and TRBJ2-7): EAGVAQSPRYKIIEKRQSVAFWCNPISGHATLYWYQQILGQGPKLLIQFQNNGVVDDSQLPKDRFSAERLKGVDSTLKIQPAKLEDSAVYLCASSLVSGLGPGEQYFGPGTRLTVT.

This chain links TRBV13 with TRBJ2-6; TRBD2 matches 8 bases. The CDR3 runs to 19 residues. Germline-derived CDR1 and CDR2 are PRHDT and FYEKMQ (reference sequence). Trimming took 5 bases from V and 2 from J; bases not matched to a gene: 14. CDR3 bases: TGTGCCAGCAGCGACGGGGGGGGCGCCGTGCGGGCTGGGGCCAACGTCCTGACTTTC. It encodes CASSDGGGAVRAGANVLTF.

Remarks on this clone: Different DNA sequences within this sample yield the same CDR3. The rearrangement joins TRBV7-9 to TRBJ1-1; TRBD1 aligns across 8 bases. Per the germline V gene, CDR1 is SEHNR and CDR2 is FQNEAQ (reference sequence). The CDR3 is 14 residues long. V gave up 0 bases and J gave up 4 bases; unmatched junction bases: 1. The CDR3 here is CASSLADRGTEAFF. CDR3 DNA: TGTGCCAGCAGCTTAGCCGACAGGGGCACTGAAGCTTTCTTT.

The chain couples TRBV6-5 to TRBJ2-2; D remains unclear. Per germline, CDR1 MNHEY and CDR2 SVGAGI. V lost 5 bases and J lost 2, with 3 bases in between. The CDR3 extends over 12 amino acids. The CDR3: CASSPNTGELFF. In DNA, the CDR3 is TGTGCCAGCAGTCCAAACACCGGGGAGCTGTTTTTT.

V and J are TRBV5-6 and TRBJ2-7; the match to TRBD2 covers 11 bases. The CDR3 contains 15 residues. Per the germline V gene, CDR1 is SGHDT and CDR2 is YYEEEE. V was clipped by 2 bases and J by 6 bases; unmatched bases: 7. The CDR3 nucleotides are TGTGCCAGCAGCTTAGTAGCGGGAGGGCCCTTCGAGCAGTACTTC. This translates into CASSLVAGGPFEQYF.

The chain's CDR3 is CASSLQGLAPYEQYF. CDR3 coding DNA: TGTGCCAGCAGTTTACAGGGACTAGCCCCCTACGAGCAGTACTTC. The chain uses TRBV27 and TRBJ2-7, with 9 bases fitting TRBD2. The CDR3 has 15 amino acids. V shed 2 bases, J shed 2 bases, and the junction held 4 bases outside the gene matches. Germline CDR1 and CDR2: MNHEY and SMNVEV (reference sequence).

The V and J genes are TRBV5-4 and TRBJ2-1, with 7 bases matching TRBD2. V gave up 1 base and J gave up 7 bases; unmatched junction bases: 8. Looked up from germline, CDR1 is SGHNT and CDR2 is YYREEE (reference sequence). There are 15 residues in the CDR3. CDR3 sequence reads: CASSLNQRGSNEQFF. For the CDR3, the DNA is TGTGCCAGCAGCTTGAATCAGCGGGGTTCAAATGAGCAGTTCTTC.

This clone was recorded once. The V gene is TRBV7-3, the J gene TRBJ2-7; D is unclear. The CDR3 is 13 amino acids. Germline loops: CDR1 SGHTA, CDR2 FQGTGA. The V gene lost 2 bases and the J gene lost 3 bases, with 8 bases spanning the gap. The DNA of the CDR3 is TGTGCCAGCAGCTTAGGAGACGGCTACGAGCAGTACTTC. It encodes CASSLGDGYEQYF.

The chain is built from TRBV5-6 and TRBJ2-7, with 13 nucleotides matching TRBD2. Germline-derived CDR1 and CDR2 are SGHDT and YYEEEE. Germline trimming cut 0 bases from V and 2 bases from J; bases unmatched to any gene: 5. The CDR3 contains 17 residues. CDR3 nucleotide sequence: TGTGCCAGCAGCTTGGCCGGACTAGCGGGGGTCACCTACGAGCAGTACTTC. This codes for CASSLAGLAGVTYEQYF.

The chain is built from TRBV5-5 and TRBJ2-4, with unresolved D. Trimming took 3 bases from V and 12 from J, leaving 13 bases between them. Germline V gives CDR1 SGHKS, CDR2 YYEKEE (reference sequence). The CDR3 covers 12 residues. CDR3 loop: CASSWATEYQYF. In nucleotides, the CDR3 is TGTGCCAGCAGCTGGGCTACAGAATATCAGTACTTC.